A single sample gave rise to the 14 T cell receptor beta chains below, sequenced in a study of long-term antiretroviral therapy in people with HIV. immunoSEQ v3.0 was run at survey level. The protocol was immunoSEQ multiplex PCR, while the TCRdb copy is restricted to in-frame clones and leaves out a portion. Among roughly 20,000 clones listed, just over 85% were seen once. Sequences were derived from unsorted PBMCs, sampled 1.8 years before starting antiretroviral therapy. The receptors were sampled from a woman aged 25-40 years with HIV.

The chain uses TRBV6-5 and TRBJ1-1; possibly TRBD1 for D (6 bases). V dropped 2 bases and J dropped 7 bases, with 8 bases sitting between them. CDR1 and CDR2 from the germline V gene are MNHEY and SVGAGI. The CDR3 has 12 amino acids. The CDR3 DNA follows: TGTGCCAGCAGTTACGAGGGGGTTGAAGCTTTCTTT. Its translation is CASSYEGVEAFF.

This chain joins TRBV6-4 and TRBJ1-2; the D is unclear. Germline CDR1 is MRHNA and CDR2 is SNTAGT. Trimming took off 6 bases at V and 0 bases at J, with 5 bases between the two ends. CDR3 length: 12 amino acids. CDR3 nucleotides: TGTGCCAGCAGGGGAGCTAACTATGGCTACACCTTC. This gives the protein CASRGANYGYTF.

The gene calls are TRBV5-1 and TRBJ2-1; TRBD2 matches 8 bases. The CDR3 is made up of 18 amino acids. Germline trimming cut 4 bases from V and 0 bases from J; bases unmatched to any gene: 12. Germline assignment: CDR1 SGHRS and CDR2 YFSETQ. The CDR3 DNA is TGCGCCAGCAGCCCGCGGGCTGGCGGGGGGAGCTCCTACAATGAGCAGTTCTTC. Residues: CASSPRAGGGSSYNEQFF.

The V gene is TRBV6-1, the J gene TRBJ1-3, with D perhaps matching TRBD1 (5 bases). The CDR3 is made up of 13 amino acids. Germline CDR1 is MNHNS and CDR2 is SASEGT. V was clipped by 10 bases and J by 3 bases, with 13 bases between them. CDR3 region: CATEQVFGNTIYF. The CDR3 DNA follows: TGTGCCACCGAACAGGTCTTTGGAAACACCATATATTTT.

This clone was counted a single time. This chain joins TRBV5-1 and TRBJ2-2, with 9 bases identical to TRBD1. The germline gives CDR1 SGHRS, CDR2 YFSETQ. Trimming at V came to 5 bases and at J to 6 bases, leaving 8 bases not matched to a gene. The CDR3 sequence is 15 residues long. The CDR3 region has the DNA TGCGCCAGCAGTTGGACAGGGGAAAGACCCGGGGAGCTGTTTTTT. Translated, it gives CASSWTGERPGELFF.

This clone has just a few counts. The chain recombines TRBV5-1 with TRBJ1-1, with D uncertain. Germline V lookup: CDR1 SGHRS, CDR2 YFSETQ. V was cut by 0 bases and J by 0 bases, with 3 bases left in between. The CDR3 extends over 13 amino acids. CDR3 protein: CASSLDVNTEAFF. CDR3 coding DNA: TGCGCCAGCAGCTTGGACGTGAACACTGAAGCTTTCTTT.

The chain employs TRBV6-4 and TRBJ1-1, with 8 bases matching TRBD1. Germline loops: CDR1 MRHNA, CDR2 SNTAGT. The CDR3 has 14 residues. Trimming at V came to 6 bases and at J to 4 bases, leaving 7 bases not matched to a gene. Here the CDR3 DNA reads TGTGCCAGCAGAGAGACAGGGGCGGGCACTGAAGCTTTCTTT. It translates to CASRETGAGTEAFF.

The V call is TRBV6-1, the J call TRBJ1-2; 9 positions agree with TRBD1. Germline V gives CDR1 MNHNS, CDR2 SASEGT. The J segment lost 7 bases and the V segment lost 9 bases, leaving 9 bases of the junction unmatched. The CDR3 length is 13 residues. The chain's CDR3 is CASWGTGGGGYTF. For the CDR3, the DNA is TGTGCCAGTTGGGGTACAGGGGGCGGTGGCTACACCTTC.

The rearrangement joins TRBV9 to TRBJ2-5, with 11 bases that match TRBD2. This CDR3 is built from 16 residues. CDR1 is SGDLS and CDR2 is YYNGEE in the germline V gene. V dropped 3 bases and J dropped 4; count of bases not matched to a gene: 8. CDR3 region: CASSGSSGGPGETQYF. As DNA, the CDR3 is TGTGCCAGCAGCGGGTCTAGCGGGGGGCCGGGAGAGACCCAGTACTTC.

The DNA for the CDR3 is TGTGCCAGCAGAGACCCCAGGGACAAGGGCAGGACGAGCTCCTATAATTCACCCCTCCACTTT. Its protein is CASRDPRDKGRTSSYNSPLHF. The chain uses TRBV27 and TRBJ1-6; a possible D gene is TRBD1 (6 bases). V was trimmed by 6 bases and J by 0 bases, leaving 27 bases between them. The CDR3 spans 21 residues. Germline values: CDR1 MNHEY, CDR2 SMNVEV (reference sequence).

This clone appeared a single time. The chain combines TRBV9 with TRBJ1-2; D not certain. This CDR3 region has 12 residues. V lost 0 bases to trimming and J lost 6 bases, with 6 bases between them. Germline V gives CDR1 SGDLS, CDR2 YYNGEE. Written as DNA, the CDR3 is TGTGCCAGCAGCGTAGGACCACATGGCTACACCTTC. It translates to CASSVGPHGYTF.

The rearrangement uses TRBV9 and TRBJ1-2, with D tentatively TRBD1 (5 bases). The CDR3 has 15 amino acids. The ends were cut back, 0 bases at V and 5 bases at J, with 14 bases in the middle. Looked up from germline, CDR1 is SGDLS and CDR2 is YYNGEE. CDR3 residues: CASSVEGTPSYGYTF. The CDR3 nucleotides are TGTGCCAGCAGCGTAGAAGGGACTCCCAGTTATGGCTACACCTTC.

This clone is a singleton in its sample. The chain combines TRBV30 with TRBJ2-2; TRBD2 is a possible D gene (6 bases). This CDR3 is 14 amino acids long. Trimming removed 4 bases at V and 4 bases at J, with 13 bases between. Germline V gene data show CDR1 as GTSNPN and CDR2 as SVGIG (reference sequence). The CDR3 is CAWKGTSSTGELFF. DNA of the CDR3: TGTGCCTGGAAGGGTACTAGCAGCACCGGGGAGCTGTTTTTT.

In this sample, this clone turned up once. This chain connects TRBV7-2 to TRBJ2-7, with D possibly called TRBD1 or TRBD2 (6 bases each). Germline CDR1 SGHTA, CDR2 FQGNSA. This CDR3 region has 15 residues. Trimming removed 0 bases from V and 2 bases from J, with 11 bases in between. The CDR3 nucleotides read TGTGCCAGCAGCTTAGCGGGGGGCAGCGCCTACGAGCAGTACTTC. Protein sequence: CASSLAGGSAYEQYF.